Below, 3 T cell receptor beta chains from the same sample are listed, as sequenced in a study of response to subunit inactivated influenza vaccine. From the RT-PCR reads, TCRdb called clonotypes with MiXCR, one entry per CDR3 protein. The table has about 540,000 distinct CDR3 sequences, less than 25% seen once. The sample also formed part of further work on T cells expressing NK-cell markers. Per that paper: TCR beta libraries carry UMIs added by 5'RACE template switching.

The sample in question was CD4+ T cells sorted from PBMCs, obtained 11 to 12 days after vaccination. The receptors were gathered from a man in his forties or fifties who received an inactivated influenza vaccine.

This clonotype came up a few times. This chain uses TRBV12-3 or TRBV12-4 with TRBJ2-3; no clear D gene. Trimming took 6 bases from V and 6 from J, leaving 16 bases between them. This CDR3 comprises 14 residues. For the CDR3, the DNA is TGTGCCAGCAGCCGAACCCTAAGGTCGGATACGCAGTATTTT. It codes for CASSRTLRSDTQYF.

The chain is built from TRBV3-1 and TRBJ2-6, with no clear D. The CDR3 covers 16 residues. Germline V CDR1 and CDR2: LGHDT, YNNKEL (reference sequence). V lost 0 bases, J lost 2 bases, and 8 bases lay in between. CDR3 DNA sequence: TGTGCCAGCAGCCAAGATGGGTGGGCTGGGGCCAACGTCCTGACTTTC. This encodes CASSQDGWAGANVLTF.

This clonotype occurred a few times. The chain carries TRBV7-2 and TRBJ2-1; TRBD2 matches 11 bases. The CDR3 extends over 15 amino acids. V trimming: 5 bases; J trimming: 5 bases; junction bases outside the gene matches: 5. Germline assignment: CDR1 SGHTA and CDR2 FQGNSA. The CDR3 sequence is CASSGLAGGNNEQFF. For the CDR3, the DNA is TGTGCCAGCAGCGGGCTAGCGGGGGGTAACAATGAGCAGTTCTTC. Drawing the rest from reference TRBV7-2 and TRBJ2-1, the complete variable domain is GAGVSQSPSNKVTEKGKDVELRCDPISGHTALYWYRQSLGQGLEFLIYFQGNSAPDKSGLPSDRFSAERTGGSVSTLTIQRTQQEDSAVYLCASSGLAGGNNEQFFGPGTRLTVL.